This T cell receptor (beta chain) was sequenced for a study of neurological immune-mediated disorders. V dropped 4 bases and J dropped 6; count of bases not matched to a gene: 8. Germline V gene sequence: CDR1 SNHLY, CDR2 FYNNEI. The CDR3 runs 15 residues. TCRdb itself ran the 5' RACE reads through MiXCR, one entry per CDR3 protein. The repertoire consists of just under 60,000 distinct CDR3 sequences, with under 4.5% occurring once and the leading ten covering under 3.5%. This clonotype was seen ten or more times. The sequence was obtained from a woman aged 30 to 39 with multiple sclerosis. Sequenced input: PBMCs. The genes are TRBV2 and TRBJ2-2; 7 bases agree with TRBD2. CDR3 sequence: CASSVERGVPGELFF. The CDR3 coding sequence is TGTGCCAGCAGTGTCGAGCGGGGTGTTCCCGGGGAGCTGTTTTTT.